These T cell receptor beta chains were read from a single sample in a study of blood T cells in healthy people across ages. Via MiXCR, TCRdb re-called the 5' RACE reads, giving one row per CDR3 protein. There are 1.8 million or so distinct CDR3 sequences in the sample; roughly 43% occur only once, and roughly 23% lies in the top ten. Sequencing was performed on blood. The receptors were sampled from a human donor in good health. The CDR3 runs from the conserved cysteine through the conserved F or W. D genes are given only for firm matches. Clone size is shown for a subset of rows, as once, few, many or a class of expanded clone.

>.|13|TRBJ1-5|TRBV7-2|many
CASSLRLNQPQHF
TGTGCCAGCAGTTTAAGACTCAATCAGCCCCAGCATTTT
>.|14|TRBJ1-6|TRBV27|.
CASSFQGAGSPLHF
TGTGCCAGCAGTTTTCAGGGCGCAGGTTCACCCCTCCACTTT
>.|12|TRBJ1-2|TRBV30|.
CAWSWRRNGYTF
TGTGCCTGGAGTTGGCGGCGTAATGGCTACACCTTC
>.|10|TRBJ2-1|TRBV2|.
CARRPREQFF
TGTGCCAGGCGTCCGAGAGAGCAGTTCTTC
>.|13|TRBJ1-2|TRBV6-5|many
CASTAEPLYGYTF
TGTGCCAGCACCGCTGAACCCCTCTATGGCTACACCTTC
>.|14|TRBJ2-2|TRBV20-1|few
CSARDVRATGELFF
TGCAGTGCTAGAGATGTCAGGGCCACCGGGGAGCTGTTTTTT
>TRBD1|19|TRBJ2-7|TRBV7-9|few
CTSSPDRLLSRGGHYEQYF
TGTACCAGCAGCCCGGACAGGTTACTTTCCCGAGGGGGACACTACGAGCAGTACTTC
>TRBD1|13|TRBJ2-1|TRBV29-1|.
CSVIDDRGREQFF
TGCAGCGTTATAGACGACAGGGGACGGGAGCAGTTCTTC
>TRBD2|15|TRBJ2-1|TRBV20-1|many
CSASRGESSYNEQFF
TGCAGTGCTAGTCGGGGGGAAAGCTCCTACAATGAGCAGTTCTTC
>.|13|TRBJ1-3|TRBV6-6|.
CASCFQSGNTIYF
TGTGCCAGCTGCTTTCAATCTGGAAACACCATATATTTT
>.|15|TRBJ2-7|TRBV4-1|.
CASSQRYRESYEQYF
TGCGCCAGCAGCCAACGGTACAGGGAATCCTACGAGCAGTACTTC
>.|15|TRBJ1-2|TRBV6-5|few
CASSYSRQGGYGYTF
TGTGCCAGCAGTTACTCGAGGCAGGGTGGCTATGGCTACACCTTC
>.|12|TRBJ1-2|TRBV20-1|.
CSAHLSMEGYTF
TGCAGTGCTCATCTCAGTATGGAAGGCTACACCTTC
>.|13|TRBJ1-6|TRBV9|.
CASSPDLGLALHF
TGTGCCAGCAGCCCCGATTTAGGATTGGCCCTCCACTTT
>TRBD2|16|TRBJ2-1|TRBV3-1|.
CASSQDDVGLAVEQFF
TGTGCCAGCAGCCAAGATGACGTGGGACTAGCTGTTGAGCAGTTCTTC
>.|14|TRBJ2-3|TRBV7-9|.
CASSAWDGTDTRYF
TGTGCCAGCAGCGCCTGGGACGGAACAGATACGCGGTATTTT
>.|13|TRBJ1-2|TRBV7-3|.
CASSQAGRVGYTF
TGTGCCAGCAGCCAGGCAGGCAGGGTGGGCTACACCTTC
>.|11|TRBJ2-7|TRBV27|few
CASSEGNEQYF
TGTGCCAGCAGTGAAGGTAACGAGCAGTACTTC
>TRBD1|18|TRBJ1-4|TRBV15|.
CAISKPRGQGTFNEKLFF
TGTGCCATCAGCAAACCCAGAGGACAGGGGACTTTTAATGAAAAACTGTTTTTT
>.|13|TRBJ1-2|TRBV6-2/TRBV6-3|.
CASRLVTVYGYTF
TGTGCCAGCAGGTTGGTGACCGTCTATGGCTACACCTTC
>TRBD2|13|TRBJ2-7|TRBV25-1|.
CASREGRGYEQYF
TGTGCCAGTCGGGAGGGCAGGGGCTACGAGCAGTACTTC
>.|13|TRBJ2-7|TRBV10-3|few
CAISSSGSYEQYF
TGTGCCATCAGTTCGAGCGGGTCCTACGAGCAGTACTTC
>.|12|TRBJ2-3|TRBV10-3|many
CAIREAHDTQYF
TGTGCCATCAGGGAAGCTCATGATACGCAGTATTTT
>.|13|TRBJ2-7|TRBV7-8|few
CASAGAISYEQYF
TGTGCCAGTGCTGGGGCAATCTCCTACGAGCAGTACTTC
>.|14|TRBJ2-6|TRBV28|.
CATKRGSGANVLTF
TGTGCCACCAAAAGGGGATCTGGGGCCAACGTCCTGACTTTC
>TRBD1|14|TRBJ1-2|TRBV9|few
CASSVNQGAGGYTF
TGTGCCAGCAGCGTTAACCAGGGGGCAGGTGGCTACACCTTC
>.|14|TRBJ1-1|TRBV2|.
CASSYRAEGTEAFF
TGTGCCAGCAGTTACAGGGCGGAGGGCACTGAAGCTTTCTTT
>.|14|TRBJ2-3|TRBV9|.
CASSVGGVTDTQYF
TGTGCCAGCAGCGTAGGGGGAGTCACAGATACGCAGTATTTT
>TRBD1|16|TRBJ2-7|TRBV28|.
CAGSLPGQGLSYEQYF
TGTGCCGGCAGTCTGCCAGGACAGGGACTTTCCTACGAGCAGTACTTC
>.|15|TRBJ1-6|TRBV7-8|.
CASSPRVLQNSPLHF
TGTGCCAGCAGCCCCAGGGTCCTACAGAATTCACCCCTCCACTTT
>TRBD1|14|TRBJ2-7|TRBV6-1|.
CASSEAGRGYEQYF
TGTGCCAGCAGTGAAGCGGGCAGGGGGTACGAGCAGTACTTC
>TRBD1|18|TRBJ1-3|TRBV5-1|.
CASSSMPPGQISGNTIYF
TGCGCCAGCAGCTCCATGCCGCCGGGACAGATCTCTGGAAACACCATATATTTT
>TRBD1|15|TRBJ2-7|TRBV7-3|.
CASSLYGTDSYEQYF
TGTGCCAGCAGCCTCTACGGGACAGATTCCTACGAGCAGTACTTC
>.|16|TRBJ2-1|TRBV6-1|.
CASSEGYLGASNEQFF
TGTGCCAGCAGTGAAGGTTACTTGGGGGCGTCCAATGAGCAGTTCTTC
>TRBD1|15|TRBJ2-5|TRBV24-1|once
CATSVGDRQQETQYF
TGTGCCACCAGTGTCGGGGACAGGCAACAAGAGACCCAGTACTTC
>.|15|TRBJ2-3|TRBV20-1|.
CSARDSETAGDTQYF
TGCAGTGCTAGAGATAGTGAAACCGCAGGAGATACGCAGTATTTT
>TRBD1|13|TRBJ2-7|TRBV12-3/TRBV12-4|few
CASSSFSGGEQYF
TGTGCCAGCAGCAGTTTCTCAGGGGGCGAGCAGTACTTC
>TRBD1|14|TRBJ2-3|TRBV9|many
CASSSGGFTDTQYF
TGTGCCAGCAGTTCAGGGGGTTTCACAGATACGCAGTATTTT
>.|12|TRBJ1-1|TRBV24-1|.
CASRGADTEAFF
TGTGCCTCACGGGGCGCGGACACTGAAGCTTTCTTT
>TRBD1|15|TRBJ1-1|TRBV4-1|.
CASRRGEGANTEAFF
TGCGCCAGCCGTAGGGGAGAGGGGGCGAACACTGAAGCTTTCTTT
>.|14|TRBJ1-1|TRBV6-6|once
CASSYPGPITEAFF
TGTGCCAGCAGTTACCCGGGGCCCATCACTGAAGCTTTCTTT
>TRBD2|15|TRBJ2-7|TRBV20-1|.
CSASLISGGSYEQYF
TGCAGTGCTAGTCTCATATCGGGGGGGTCCTACGAGCAGTACTTC
>TRBD2|15|TRBJ2-2|TRBV12-3/TRBV12-4|.
CASSTPGGITGELFF
TGTGCCAGCAGCACTCCGGGAGGGATAACCGGGGAGCTGTTTTTT
>.|15|TRBJ2-7|TRBV7-9|.
CASSLAGPGINEQYF
TGTGCCAGCAGCTTAGCGGGTCCGGGGATAAATGAGCAGTACTTC
>TRBD2|16|TRBJ2-1|TRBV6-2/TRBV6-3|few
CASRPGLAGGFTEQFF
TGTGCCAGCAGGCCAGGACTAGCGGGGGGTTTCACTGAGCAGTTCTTC
>TRBD2|15|TRBJ2-3|TRBV24-1|few
CATSGGLDNADTQYF
TGTGCCACCAGTGGGGGACTAGATAACGCAGATACGCAGTATTTT
>TRBD1|19|TRBJ2-6|TRBV2|few
CASSWIRRDRGAGANVLTF
TGTGCCAGCAGCTGGATTAGGAGGGACAGGGGAGCTGGGGCCAACGTCCTGACTTTC
>TRBD1|13|TRBJ2-7|TRBV20-1|.
CSGQGTALYEQYF
TGCAGTGGTCAGGGGACAGCCTTGTACGAGCAGTACTTC
>.|14|TRBJ2-7|TRBV20-1|.
CSARDGLTGLEQYF
TGCAGTGCTAGAGATGGTCTGACTGGCCTCGAGCAGTACTTC
>.|17|TRBJ2-3|TRBV7-9|.
CASSLALDKDEKDTQYF
TGTGCCAGCAGCTTAGCCCTGGACAAGGACGAGAAAGATACGCAGTATTTT